The clone carrying this T cell receptor (beta chain) has a count of ten or more. The CDR3 length is 16 residues. With V trimmed by 1 base and J by 6 bases, 7 bases remained unmatched. Germline V gives CDR1 LGHDT, CDR2 YNNKEL (reference sequence). This sample was taken from a study of neurological immune-mediated disorders. A single record per CDR3 protein comes from TCRdb applying MiXCR to the 5' RACE reads. This sample has some 78,000 distinct CDR3 sequences, with 5% to 5.5% found just once. Material: PBMCs. The chain links TRBV3-1 to TRBJ2-3, with 10 bases identical to TRBD2. This TCR was sampled from a woman in her 30s with multiple sclerosis. The CDR3 sequence: CASSQGTSGLIDTQYF. CDR3 nucleotide sequence: TGTGCCAGCAGCCAAGGGACTAGCGGACTCATTGATACGCAGTATTTT.